This T cell receptor beta chain was sequenced for a study of blood T cell repertoires in COVID-19. Overall study context: Both acute and convalescent COVID-19 samples were obtained from the United States, Italy and Spain. From T cells, B-cell-depleted T cells, or PBMCs came the material, which was cDNA or gDNA.

Authors' data handling: Counts of nucleated cells, estimated from reference gene primer amplification, were obtained. Sequenced by immunoSEQ multiplex PCR; TCRdb stores in-frame clones only, minus some. The D gene and trimming were derived from the DNA, and the V and J assignments and clone size from that table. This repertoire shows roughly 49,000 clones, roughly 89% found once; its top ten account for roughly 1.5%. Germline V gene sequence: CDR1 ENHRY, CDR2 SYGVKD. Trimming removed 10 bases from V and 5 bases from J; junction bases left unmatched: 7. The CDR3 sequence is 15 residues long. The sequenced sample was peripheral blood. This sequence originates from a man aged 45 to 65 with acute or convalescent COVID-19. V usage is TRBV10-3 and J usage is TRBJ2-3; the match to TRBD2 covers 15 bases. This CDR3 is CASGLAGGKGDTQYF. The CDR3 DNA reads TGTGCCAGCGGACTAGCGGGAGGGAAGGGAGATACGCAGTATTTT.